The 23 T cell receptor beta chains in this list originate from one sample, sequenced in a study of shared clonotypes between healthy human individuals. Selected positively for CCR7 and CD45RO-negative, naive CD8 cells excluded terminally differentiated effector memory CD45RA+ cells. Sequencing used immunoSEQ multiplex PCR; TCRdb keeps in-frame clones, though not all of them. The data show nearly 2 million clones, around 96% seen once. Sequenced sample: naive CD8+ T cells sorted from blood. All receptors come from a man aged 18 to 30 in good health.

This clone was counted once. The chain links TRBV9 to TRBJ2-1; TRBD2 matches at 11 bases. The trim removed 4 bases at V and 10 bases at J, leaving 4 bases unmatched. The CDR3 covers 13 residues. Germline values: CDR1 SGDLS, CDR2 YYNGEE. The CDR3, as DNA: TGTGCCAGCAGCCCGGGACTAGCGGAGGAGCAGTTCTTC. This encodes CASSPGLAEEQFF.

The rearrangement joins TRBV7-8 to TRBJ2-5, with 11 bases identical to TRBD2. With 2 bases clipped from V and 5 bases from J, the junction kept 4 bases outside the gene matches. The germline gives CDR1 SGHVS, CDR2 FQNEAQ. This CDR3 spans 15 amino acids. DNA for the CDR3: TGTGCCAGCAGCTTACTAGCGGGGGGCGGGGAGACCCAGTACTTC. It yields the protein CASSLLAGGGETQYF. Looking up the rest from reference TRBV7-8 and TRBJ2-5 gives the full variable domain: GAGVSQSPRYKVAKRGQDVALRCDPISGHVSLFWYQQALGQGPEFLTYFQNEAQLDKSGLPSDRFFAERPEGSVSTLKIQRTQQEDSAVYLCASSLLAGGGETQYFGPGTRLLVL.

The chain combines TRBV28 with TRBJ2-7; 8 bases agree with TRBD1. This CDR3 region has 13 residues. Germline CDR1 and CDR2: MDHEN and SYDVKM. V lost 10 bases and J lost 3; bases outside the gene matches: 8. CDR3 nucleotides: TGTGCCACCCTGGACAGGGCACTCTACGAGCAGTACTTC. This codes for CATLDRALYEQYF.

The rearrangement links TRBV20-1 to TRBJ2-1; D call uncertain. Germline CDR1 is DFQATT and CDR2 is SNEGSKA (reference sequence). This CDR3 region has 11 residues. V lost 6 bases to trimming and J lost 8 bases, with 11 bases between them. CDR3 bases: TGCAGTGCGTCCCTTGGCTATGAGCAGTTCTTC. Translating it yields CSASLGYEQFF.

The rearrangement uses TRBV9 and TRBJ1-1, with 9 bases identical to TRBD1. The CDR3 is made up of 14 amino acids. Unmatched junction bases numbered 6, after V lost 4 bases and J lost 5 bases. The germline V gene has CDR1 SGDLS and CDR2 YYNGEE. This chain's CDR3 is CASSTGQGWTEAFF. In DNA, the CDR3 is TGTGCCAGCAGCACCGGACAGGGGTGGACTGAAGCTTTCTTT.

The rearrangement links TRBV19 to TRBJ1-1; D perhaps matches TRBD1 (5 bases). Germline lookup yields CDR1 LNHDA and CDR2 SQIVND (reference sequence). V lost 7 bases and J 2 bases, leaving 23 bases between the germline ends. CDR3 length: 17 residues. CDR3 in amino acids: CASTALGVAFSNTEAFF. DNA for the CDR3: TGTGCCAGTACTGCCCTAGGGGTGGCTTTTAGTAACACTGAAGCTTTCTTT.

The chain uses TRBV2 and TRBJ1-4; 7 bases align to TRBD1. The germline V gene encodes CDR1 SNHLY and CDR2 FYNNEI. After removal of 6 bases from V and 1 base from J, the junction contained 2 bases not matched to a gene. CDR3 size: 14 residues. The DNA of the CDR3 is TGTGCCAGCAGCTGGACAGGAACTAATGAAAAACTGTTTTTT. It encodes CASSWTGTNEKLFF.

The chain links TRBV4-3 to TRBJ2-4; no clear D gene. Trimming took 0 bases from V and 2 from J, leaving 14 bases between them. The germline V gene encodes CDR1 LGHNA and CDR2 YSLEER. The CDR3 has 17 residues. The CDR3 DNA reads as TGCGCCAGCAGCCAAGATAGGTCAGGCTTGTCCAAAAACATTCAGTACTTC. Translated: CASSQDRSGLSKNIQYF.

This clone was recorded a few times. The chain uses TRBV7-9 and TRBJ1-2; D not resolved. CDR3 length equals 16 residues. Germline-derived CDR1 and CDR2 are SEHNR and FQNEAQ (reference sequence). Deletions cut 1 base from V and 0 bases from J, with 12 bases between. The CDR3 sequence: CASSLVGGESNYGYTF. In DNA form, the CDR3 reads TGTGCCAGCAGCTTAGTTGGCGGAGAATCTAACTATGGCTACACCTTC.

The J gene is TRBJ1-1, the V gene TRBV9; the D gene is possibly TRBD1 (6 bases). CDR3 length: 15 amino acids. CDR1 is SGDLS and CDR2 is YYNGEE in the germline V gene. V was cut by 0 bases and J by 2 bases, with 11 bases left in between. The CDR3 DNA is TGTGCCAGCAGCGTAGATTGGGGGCGCAACACTGAAGCTTTCTTT. This sequence encodes CASSVDWGRNTEAFF.

V usage is TRBV14 and J usage is TRBJ1-4; TRBD1 aligns across 7 bases. The length of the CDR3 is 17 residues. With 1 base clipped from V and 4 bases from J, the junction kept 9 bases outside the gene matches. From germline, CDR1 is SGHDN and CDR2 FVKESK. This CDR3 reads CASSQGQGLLFNEKLFF. For the CDR3, the DNA is TGTGCCAGCAGCCAAGGACAGGGACTGCTCTTTAATGAAAAACTGTTTTTT.

This clone was seen a handful of times. Other DNA sequences in the same sample also yield this CDR3. The chain is built from TRBV4-1 and TRBJ2-7; 11 bases map to TRBD2. Germline V lookup: CDR1 MGHRA, CDR2 YSYEKL. The V segment lost 2 bases and the J segment 4 bases; nucleotides outside the gene matches: 1. This CDR3 contains 14 residues. Here the CDR3 reads CASSQTSGSYEQYF. Here the CDR3 DNA reads TGCGCCAGCAGCCAAACTAGCGGGAGTTACGAGCAGTACTTC.

The chain links TRBV6-1 to TRBJ2-3; 7 nucleotides agree with TRBD1. There are 18 residues in the CDR3. The trim removed 1 base at V and 6 bases at J, leaving 16 bases unmatched. Germline V CDR1 and CDR2: MNHNS, SASEGT. Written as DNA, the CDR3 is TGTGCCAGCAGTGAAGTCAGGATTCTAGGGGGCGCAGGGGATACGCAGTATTTT. Translating gives CASSEVRILGGAGDTQYF.

On this clone: Other DNA sequences in this sample translate to the same CDR3. V and J are TRBV5-4 and TRBJ2-7, with 8 bases identical to TRBD2. The germline V gene has CDR1 SGHNT and CDR2 YYREEE (reference sequence). After removal of 2 bases from V and 4 bases from J, the junction contained 2 bases not matched to a gene. The CDR3 consists of 13 residues. The CDR3 DNA reads as TGTGCCAGCAGCTTCTCGGGAGGGTACGAGCAGTACTTC. Its translation is CASSFSGGYEQYF. The full variable domain, completed using reference TRBV5-4 and TRBJ2-7, is ETGVTQSPTHLIKTRGQQVTLRCSSQSGHNTVSWYQQALGQGPQFIFQYYREEENGRGNFPPRFSGLQFPNYSSELNVNALELDDSALYLCASSFSGGYEQYFGPGTRLTVT.

The chain joins TRBV2 to TRBJ2-2; D tentatively reads TRBD1 or TRBD2 (5 bases each). CDR3 size: 13 residues. Deletions cut 9 bases from V and 0 bases from J, with 8 bases between. Per germline, CDR1 SNHLY and CDR2 FYNNEI. The CDR3 loop reads CARGEANTGELFF. CDR3 coding DNA: TGTGCCAGGGGGGAAGCGAACACCGGGGAGCTGTTTTTT.

This sequence joins TRBV4-1 and TRBJ2-1; D is perhaps TRBD2 (5 bases). CDR3 length: 15 amino acids. V was clipped by 0 bases and J by 6 bases, with 12 bases between them. The germline V gene has CDR1 MGHRA and CDR2 YSYEKL. This CDR3 is CASSQEMGVLNEQFF. Written as DNA, the CDR3 is TGCGCCAGCAGCCAAGAGATGGGAGTCCTCAATGAGCAGTTCTTC.

The chain combines TRBV18 with TRBJ1-1, with 7 bases aligning to TRBD1. Losses at the gene ends were 3 bases for V and 4 bases for J; bases not matched to a gene: 8. The germline V gene encodes CDR1 KGHSH and CDR2 LQKENI. The CDR3 length is 15 residues. The CDR3 spells CASSPGQAGGTEAFF. DNA of the CDR3: TGTGCCAGCTCACCTGGACAGGCTGGGGGCACTGAAGCTTTCTTT.

V and J are TRBV29-1 and TRBJ2-1, with TRBD1 matching over 11 bases. The CDR3 spans 19 residues. The V gene's germline CDR1 is SQVTM and CDR2 ANQGSEA. The V and J ends lost 2 bases and 0 bases, in that order; junction bases with no gene match: 12. Written as DNA, the CDR3 is TGCAGCGTTGAATCACCACCGGGACAGGGGGATAGCTCCTACAATGAGCAGTTCTTC. Amino acids: CSVESPPGQGDSSYNEQFF.

The V call is TRBV10-2, the J call TRBJ2-3; no firm D call. Germline V gene lookup returns CDR1 WSHSY and CDR2 SAAADI. The CDR3 covers 16 residues. The germline V and J ends were trimmed by 2 bases and 2 bases, with 14 bases remaining between them. The CDR3 is CASSEGTVHSTDTQYF. In DNA, the CDR3 is TGCGCCAGCAGTGAGGGAACGGTCCACTCCACAGATACGCAGTATTTT.

Concerning this clone itself: Different DNA sequences within this sample yield the same CDR3. The V call is TRBV4-1, the J call TRBJ2-7; 9 bases align to TRBD1. After removal of 2 bases from V and 4 bases from J, the junction contained 3 bases not matched to a gene. The CDR3 is 14 amino acids. Germline values: CDR1 MGHRA, CDR2 YSYEKL. The CDR3: CASSQTGGDYEQYF. The CDR3 bases are TGCGCCAGCAGCCAAACAGGGGGCGATTACGAGCAGTACTTC.

The V call is TRBV11-2, the J call TRBJ1-3; weak D call: TRBD1 (6 bases). The germline V gene has CDR1 SGHAT and CDR2 FQNNGV. V gave up 2 bases and J gave up 2 bases, with 16 bases separating them. This CDR3 spans 17 amino acids. CDR3 region: CASSLNMGTRPGNTIYF. The CDR3 DNA reads TGTGCCAGCAGCTTAAACATGGGGACACGACCTGGAAACACCATATATTTT.

The chain employs TRBV7-9 and TRBJ2-5; TRBD1 matches at 7 bases. The CDR3 is 16 residues long. V lost 5 bases, J lost 0 bases, and 9 bases stayed unmatched. Germline V gene lookup returns CDR1 SEHNR and CDR2 FQNEAQ (reference sequence). The CDR3 DNA sequence: TGTGCCAGCAGCCCCCCGACAGGGATGAACCAAGAGACCCAGTACTTC. Amino acids: CASSPPTGMNQETQYF.

V and J are TRBV7-9 and TRBJ1-2; D possibly corresponds to TRBD1 (6 bases). The germline CDR1 and CDR2 sequences are SEHNR and FQNEAQ (reference sequence). CDR3 size: 13 residues. V shed 8 bases and J shed 5 bases, with 15 bases lying between them. CDR3 sequence: CASETGSGYGYTF. As DNA, the CDR3 is TGTGCCAGCGAAACAGGGTCGGGATATGGCTACACCTTC.